This T cell receptor (beta chain) was identified during a study of T cell responses to AZD1222 COVID-19 vaccine. Overall study: Pooled together were second doses at about 4 or about 12 weeks.

General observations from the study: When two AZD1222 doses had been given, Spike-specific TCR breadth and depth rose.

Looked up from germline, CDR1 is SGHTA and CDR2 is FQGNSA. This CDR3 is 16 amino acids long. V lost 4 bases to trimming and J lost 8 bases; unmatched junction nucleotides: 7. Some clones are missing from TCRdb's copy, which holds only in-frame ones; the method was immunoSEQ multiplex PCR. The data contain about 110,000 clones, about 90% of them singletons. Turning to this clone: The antigen is unknown.

The chain carries TRBV7-2 and TRBJ2-2; TRBD2 matches at 13 bases. The sequence was collected from an adult in good health. This specimen was peripheral blood, taken on day 0 of AZD1222 vaccination. The CDR3 is CASSSTSGRAIGELFF. Here the CDR3 DNA reads TGTGCCAGCAGCTCCACTAGCGGGAGGGCCATAGGGGAGCTGTTTTTT.